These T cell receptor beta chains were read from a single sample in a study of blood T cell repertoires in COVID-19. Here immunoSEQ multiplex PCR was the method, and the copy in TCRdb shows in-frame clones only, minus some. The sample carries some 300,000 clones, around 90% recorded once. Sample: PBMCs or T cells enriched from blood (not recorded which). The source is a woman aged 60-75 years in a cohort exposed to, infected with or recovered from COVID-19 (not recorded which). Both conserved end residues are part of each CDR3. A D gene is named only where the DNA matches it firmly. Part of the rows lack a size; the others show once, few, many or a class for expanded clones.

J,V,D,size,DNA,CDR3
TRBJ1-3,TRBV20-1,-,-,TGCAGTGCTAGTCGCGGTTCCAGCTCTGGAAACACCATATATTTT,CSASRGSSSGNTIYF
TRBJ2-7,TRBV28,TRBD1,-,TGTGCCAGCAGTTCGATCCGGGGACAGGATTACGAGCAGTACTTC,CASSSIRGQDYEQYF
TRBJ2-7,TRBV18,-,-,TGTGCCAGCTCACCCGAGCTCTCCTACGAGCAGTACTTC,CASSPELSYEQYF
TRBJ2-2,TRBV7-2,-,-,TGTGCCAGCAGCTTAAGGCGGTCCGGGGAGCTGTTTTTT,CASSLRRSGELFF
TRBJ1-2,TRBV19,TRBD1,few,TGTGCCAGTAGTATGACAGGGGGCGAAAACTATGGCTACACCTTC,CASSMTGGENYGYTF
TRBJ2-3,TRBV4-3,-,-,TGCGCCAGCAGCCAAGATAGTGGGGGGAAGGATACGCAGTATTTT,CASSQDSGGKDTQYF
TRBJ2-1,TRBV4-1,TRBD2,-,TGCGCCAGCAGCCAAGAGACTAGCGGGATCCACAATGAGCAGTTCTTC,CASSQETSGIHNEQFF
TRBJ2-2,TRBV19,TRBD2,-,TGTGCCAGTAGATCGGGCGGGAGCAACACCGGGGAGCTGTTTTTT,CASRSGGSNTGELFF
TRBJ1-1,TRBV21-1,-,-,TGTGCCAGCAGCAAAGCCCGGGAGATGGCGAACACTGAAGCTTTCTTT,CASSKAREMANTEAFF
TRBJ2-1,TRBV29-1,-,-,TGCAGCGTCAGGGAAATGGACAATGAGCAGTTCTTC,CSVREMDNEQFF
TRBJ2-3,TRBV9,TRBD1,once,TGTGCCAGCAGCGCTAGACAGGGATACACAGATACGCAGTATTTT,CASSARQGYTDTQYF
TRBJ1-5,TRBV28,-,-,TGTGCCAGCTTTGTAAGCAATCAGCCCCAGCATTTT,CASFVSNQPQHF
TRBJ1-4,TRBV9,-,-,TGTGCCAGCGGCCGATACGAGAGGAACGAAAAACTGTTTTTT,CASGRYERNEKLFF
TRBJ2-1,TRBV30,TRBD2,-,TGTGCCTGGAGTGTATCGGTGGGGGGACGGGGGGGTAGTGAGCAGTTCTTC,CAWSVSVGGRGGSEQFF
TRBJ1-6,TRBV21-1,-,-,TGTGCCAGCAGCAAACTCCCGCGGGCAGGGGGGAATTCACCCCTCCACTTT,CASSKLPRAGGNSPLHF
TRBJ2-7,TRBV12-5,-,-,TGTGCTAGGGACAGACAGTACTTC,CARDRQYF
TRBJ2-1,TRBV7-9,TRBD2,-,TGTGCCAGCAGCCACACTAGCGTGGACTACAATGAGCAGTTCTTC,CASSHTSVDYNEQFF
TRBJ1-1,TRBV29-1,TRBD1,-,TGCAGCGTGAACAGGGGGAACACTGAAGCTTTCTTT,CSVNRGNTEAFF
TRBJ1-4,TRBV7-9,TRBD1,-,TGTGCCAGCAGCTTCCGTGACAGGGGGCAAAAACTGTTTTTT,CASSFRDRGQKLFF
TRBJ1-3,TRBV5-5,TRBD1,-,TGTGCCAGCAGCGGACAGGGTGCGGGAAACACCATATATTTT,CASSGQGAGNTIYF
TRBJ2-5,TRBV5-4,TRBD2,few,TGTGCCAGCAGCTTAGCGGGAGGGCGTCAAGAGACCCAGTACTTC,CASSLAGGRQETQYF
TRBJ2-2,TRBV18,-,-,TGTGCCAGCTCACCCGACCGGAGGGTGAACACCGGGGAGCTGTTTTTT,CASSPDRRVNTGELFF